Following are 28 T cell receptor beta chains from one sample sequenced in a study of post-analysis software for immune sequencing data. Their recognized antigens are unknown. Unique molecular identifiers featured in each of the TCR beta cDNA libraries. TCRdb redid the calling of the PCR reads with MiXCR, one entry per CDR3 protein. The repertoire has hundreds of thousands of distinct CDR3 sequences, 59% of them found once; the top ten carry around 10%. Overall study results and limits: A handful of TRBV segments were more frequent in patients than controls; TRBV5-6, TRBV5-1 and TRBV20-1 belonged to this group.

Sequencing was performed on blood. These receptors were taken from a girl aged 2 to 9 with multiple sclerosis.

The DNA of the CDR3 is TGTGCCAGCAGCCGAAGTAGGGCTGAAGCTTTCTTT. The encoded protein is CASSRSRAEAFF. The chain joins TRBV7-2 to TRBJ1-1; D ambiguous. The V end was cut by 5 bases, the J end by 6 bases, with 10 bases between. The CDR3 covers 12 residues. Germline lookup yields CDR1 SGHTA and CDR2 FQGNSA.

For the CDR3, the DNA is TGTGCCAGCAGCTTAGAAGGCACTGCGCTGTATACGCAGTATTTT. This sequence encodes CASSLEGTALYTQYF. The chain joins TRBV7-6 to TRBJ2-3; D ambiguous. The germline V and J ends were trimmed by 1 base and 7 bases, with 15 bases remaining between them. This CDR3 is 15 amino acids long. Germline values: CDR1 SGHVS, CDR2 FNYEAQ.

The chain links TRBV2 to TRBJ2-7; D is uncertain. The V gene lost 3 bases and the J gene lost 3 bases, with 12 bases spanning the gap. CDR1 and CDR2 (germline): SNHLY, FYNNEI. The CDR3 length is 14 residues. This chain's CDR3 is CASSDHGPIYEQYF. In DNA, the CDR3 is TGTGCCAGCAGTGATCATGGACCGATCTACGAGCAGTACTTC.

This clonotype showed up just a few times. The chain joins TRBV25-1 to TRBJ2-1, with 8 bases lining up with TRBD1. V shed 3 bases and J 6 bases; nucleotides not matched to a gene: 7. The CDR3 is 15 amino acids. CDR1 and CDR2 from the germline V gene are MGHDK and SYGVNS. The CDR3 region has the DNA TGTGCCAGCAGTGATCTCTCGGACAGGGTCAATGAGCAGTTCTTC. Protein: CASSDLSDRVNEQFF.

Remarks on this clonotype: Compared with germline, one end of the junction differs, possibly owing to a read error. The chain couples TRBV20-1 to TRBJ2-5; no clear D gene. Looked up from germline, CDR1 is DFQATT and CDR2 is SNEGSKA (reference sequence). This CDR3 contains 13 residues. CDR3 bases: TGCAGTGCTAGAGATAACTACCAAGAGACCCACTACTTC. Translation: CSARDNYQETHYF.

The chain recombines TRBV20-1 with TRBJ2-3, with D perhaps matching TRBD2 (6 bases). This CDR3 has 13 amino acids. Trimming removed 3 bases at V and 6 bases at J, with 13 bases between. The germline V gene has CDR1 DFQATT and CDR2 SNEGSKA (reference sequence). CDR3 loop: CSARALAADTQYF. The CDR3 region has the DNA TGCAGTGCTAGGGCACTAGCAGCGGATACGCAGTATTTT.

The chain recombines TRBV6-5 with TRBJ1-2; 7 bases align to TRBD1. This CDR3 region has 12 residues. Trimming at V came to 6 bases and at J to 4 bases, leaving 2 bases not matched to a gene. The germline V gene encodes CDR1 MNHEY and CDR2 SVGAGI. Written as DNA, the CDR3 is TGTGCCAGCAGGCAGGGGGGCTATGGCTACACCTTC. Its translation is CASRQGGYGYTF.

The V call is TRBV12-3 or TRBV12-4, the J call TRBJ2-1, with 9 bases identical to TRBD2. The junction had 11 bases not matched to a gene; V was cut back by 5 bases and J by 9 bases. The CDR3 is made up of 15 amino acids. The DNA for the CDR3 is TGTGCCAGCAGTCAAACCGGGACTAGCAGGGGTGAGCAGTTCTTC. It yields the protein CASSQTGTSRGEQFF.

The chain is built from TRBV5-1 and TRBJ2-7; a possible D gene is TRBD2 (6 bases). The J call may be wrong; the DNA end is better matched by TRBJ2-5. CDR1 and CDR2 from the germline V gene are SGHRS and YFSETQ. The CDR3 has 15 amino acids. The chain's CDR3 is CASSFGRGRGETQYF. The CDR3 DNA follows: TGCGCCAGCAGCTTCGGGCGGGGAAGAGGGGAGACCCAGTACTTC.

This clonotype was seen more than once but under ten times. The chain employs TRBV5-1 and TRBJ2-3; 12 nucleotides agree with TRBD1. The V gene end was trimmed by 2 bases and the J gene end by 4 bases; junction bases not matched to a gene: 2. The CDR3 totals 15 residues. Looked up from germline, CDR1 is SGHRS and CDR2 is YFSETQ. The CDR3 region is CASSFGTGGPDTQYF. The CDR3 DNA sequence: TGCGCCAGCAGCTTCGGGACAGGGGGCCCAGATACGCAGTATTTT. Full variable domain (outside the CDR3, taken from reference TRBV5-1 and TRBJ2-3): KAGVTQTPRYLIKTRGQQVTLSCSPISGHRSVSWYQQTPGQGLQFLFEYFSETQRNKGNFPGRFSGRQFSNSRSEMNVSTLELGDSALYLCASSFGTGGPDTQYFGPGTRLTVL.

This clonotype was seen once. J is TRBJ2-3 and V is TRBV15; 9 nucleotides line up with TRBD2. Per germline, CDR1 LNHNV and CDR2 YYDKDF (reference sequence). The CDR3 is 15 residues long. V lost 1 base and J lost 14; bases outside the gene matches: 13. CDR3 coding DNA: TGTGCCACCAGCAGAGCCGGTAGCGGGGGCCCCCTTGGGTATTTT. Residues: CATSRAGSGGPLGYF.

This chain links TRBV6-1 with TRBJ2-7, with D perhaps matching TRBD1 (5 bases). V dropped 7 bases and J dropped 1 base, with 14 bases sitting between them. The length of the CDR3 is 14 residues. Germline-derived CDR1 and CDR2 are MNHNS and SASEGT. The CDR3 nucleotides are TGTGCCAGCACTGATAGACAGCAATCCTACGAGCAGTACTTC. It yields the protein CASTDRQQSYEQYF.

The chain joins TRBV5-1 to TRBJ1-2, with D possibly matching TRBD1 (6 bases). The germline V and J ends were trimmed by 3 bases and 5 bases, with 17 bases remaining between them. The CDR3 contains 15 residues. The germline V gene has CDR1 SGHRS and CDR2 YFSETQ. CDR3 bases: TGCGCCAGCAGCTCGGCGACAGGCCTGGGGTATGGCTACACCTTC. It encodes CASSSATGLGYGYTF.

V and J are TRBV6-5 and TRBJ2-3; 9 bases are shared with TRBD2. Germline V gives CDR1 MNHEY, CDR2 SVGAGI. The CDR3 spans 16 residues. The J segment lost 3 bases and the V segment lost 5 bases, leaving 9 bases of the junction unmatched. The CDR3 DNA reads as TGTGCCAGCAGTACTCTTCCGGGACTAGCAACAGATACGCAGTATTTT. Translation gives CASSTLPGLATDTQYF.

The chain carries TRBV12-3 or TRBV12-4 and TRBJ2-5; D is perhaps TRBD1 (5 bases). V was clipped by 6 bases and J by 5 bases, with 16 bases between them. This CDR3 is built from 14 residues. CDR3 region: CASSPRQIQETQYF. Written as DNA, the CDR3 is TGTGCCAGCAGCCCTAGACAGATTCAGGAGACCCAGTACTTC.

V and J are TRBV6-6 and TRBJ2-3; 9 bases agree with TRBD1. Per the germline V gene, CDR1 is MNHNY and CDR2 is SVGAGI (reference sequence). V was pared by 7 bases and J by 2 bases, with 10 bases of the junction left unmatched. This CDR3 has 16 residues. This CDR3 reads CASTKLTGGFTDTQYF. The CDR3 nucleotides read TGTGCCAGCACCAAGTTGACAGGGGGTTTCACAGATACGCAGTATTTT.

The CDR3 spells CASSPSLDREETQYF. The CDR3 DNA follows: TGTGCCAGCAGCCCTAGCTTGGACAGGGAAGAGACCCAGTACTTC. The gene calls are TRBV7-7 and TRBJ2-5; TRBD1 matches 8 bases. From germline, CDR1 is SSHAT and CDR2 FNYEAQ (reference sequence). The CDR3 sequence is 15 residues long. V was clipped by 5 bases and J by 3 bases; unmatched bases: 8.

This chain uses TRBV20-1 with TRBJ1-5; 7 bases align to TRBD1. V was pared by 1 base and J by 7 bases, with 7 bases of the junction left unmatched. CDR1 DFQATT and CDR2 SNEGSKA come from the germline V gene (reference sequence). This CDR3 spans 14 amino acids. The CDR3 reads CSARGQGVGQPQHF. The CDR3 DNA is TGCAGTGCTAGAGGACAGGGTGTCGGCCAGCCCCAGCATTTT.

This clonotype was detected only a few times. The V call is TRBV20-1, the J call TRBJ2-7; 12 positions match TRBD2. The germline CDR1 and CDR2 sequences are DFQATT and SNEGSKA (reference sequence). Trimming cost V 1 base and J 3 bases; bases outside gene matches: 1. The CDR3 contains 14 residues. The CDR3 DNA is TGCAGTGCTAGAGGGACTAGCGGGAACTACGAGCAGTACTTC. The encoded protein is CSARGTSGNYEQYF.

This clonotype was seen a handful of times. This sequence joins TRBV27 and TRBJ1-1, with D unresolved. Germline CDR1 MNHEY, CDR2 SMNVEV (reference sequence). The CDR3 runs to 13 residues. Trimming removed 5 bases from V and 1 base from J, with 8 bases in between. For the CDR3, the DNA is TGTGCCAGCAGTAATAAGGCGAACACTGAAGCTTTCTTT. Translation gives CASSNKANTEAFF.

A few counts support this clonotype. The J gene is TRBJ2-5, the V gene TRBV29-1; TRBD2 is a possible D gene (5 bases). CDR3 length: 15 amino acids. The germline CDR1 and CDR2 sequences are SQVTM and ANQGSEA. Trimming left V 3 bases short and J 9 bases short, with 23 bases between. The CDR3 nucleotides are TGCAGCGTTGATTCGGGCGGAGGATTCCAAGCACCCCAGTACTTC. Encoded protein: CSVDSGGGFQAPQYF.

This clonotype was observed a few times. The chain combines TRBV9 with TRBJ1-2, with 9 bases identical to TRBD1. The germline gives CDR1 SGDLS, CDR2 YYNGEE. V shed 3 bases, J shed 3 bases, and the junction held 9 bases outside the gene matches. This CDR3 has 16 residues. The CDR3 protein is CASSAAGTGSHYGYTF. DNA for the CDR3: TGTGCCAGCAGCGCTGCTGGGACAGGGTCCCACTATGGCTACACCTTC.

V usage is TRBV12-3 or TRBV12-4 and J usage is TRBJ2-3; a possible D gene is TRBD1 (7 bases). V was trimmed by 10 bases and J by 6 bases, leaving 17 bases between them. The CDR3 loop spans 13 amino acids. The CDR3 bases are TGTGCCACCCAGGGGGGCCGCGGGGATACGCAGTATTTT. This encodes CATQGGRGDTQYF.

V gene TRBV3-1 combines with J gene TRBJ2-1; 10 nucleotides agree with TRBD2. This CDR3 has 15 residues. The ends lost 6 bases at V and 2 bases at J; junction bases unmatched: 4. Germline CDR1 reads LGHDT; CDR2 reads YNNKEL (reference sequence). The CDR3 reads CASRLGLATYNEQFF. The CDR3 DNA sequence: TGTGCCAGCAGACTGGGACTAGCGACCTACAATGAGCAGTTCTTC.

V usage is TRBV7-8 and J usage is TRBJ2-5; 7 positions match TRBD1. After removal of 0 bases from V and 4 bases from J, the junction contained 5 bases not matched to a gene. This CDR3 has 15 amino acids. Germline V gene lookup returns CDR1 SGHVS and CDR2 FQNEAQ. This CDR3 reads CASSLAGAGGETQYF. CDR3 coding DNA: TGTGCCAGCAGCTTAGCGGGGGCAGGGGGAGAGACCCAGTACTTC.

The CDR3 DNA follows: TGTGCCAGCGACGGGGGGTCTACCTACAATGAGCAGTTCTTC. It specifies CASDGGSTYNEQFF. V is TRBV2 and J is TRBJ2-1; 7 bases are shared with TRBD2. The CDR3 contains 14 residues. Germline CDR1 reads SNHLY; CDR2 reads FYNNEI. V shed 8 bases, J shed 2 bases, and the junction held 6 bases outside the gene matches.

The chain has TRBV6-6 and TRBJ1-4, with D possibly TRBD1 on 6 matching bases. V was trimmed by 5 bases and J by 7 bases, leaving 17 bases between them. Germline values: CDR1 MNHNY, CDR2 SVGAGI (reference sequence). The length of the CDR3 is 15 residues. The CDR3 DNA is TGTGCCAGCAGTCCCCCCGGACAGCTAGGTGAAAAACTGTTTTTT. It yields the protein CASSPPGQLGEKLFF.

The V gene is TRBV5-1, the J gene TRBJ2-4, with D tentatively TRBD1 or TRBD2 (6 bases each). From germline, CDR1 is SGHRS and CDR2 YFSETQ. This CDR3 region has 16 residues. V was pared by 0 bases and J by 3 bases, with 13 bases between. The CDR3 sequence is CASSLARGQVKNIQYF. CDR3 nucleotide sequence: TGCGCCAGCAGCTTGGCCCGGGGGCAAGTCAAAAACATTCAGTACTTC.